The following is a TCR beta chain sequence with its context. The CDR3 covers 12 residues. The germline V gene encodes CDR1 MNHEY and CDR2 SVGAGI. The germline V and J ends were trimmed by 7 bases and 5 bases, with 11 bases remaining between them. In the original workflow: It was from reference gene primer amplification that nucleated cell counts were estimated. The protocol was immunoSEQ multiplex PCR, while the TCRdb copy is restricted to in-frame clones and leaves out a portion. V, J and clone size reflect that table, while D and trimming were determined from the DNA. The sample lists 300,000 to 350,000 clones; 80% to 95% were seen once. The data were taken from a study of blood T cell repertoires in COVID-19.

The source of this sequence is a woman in her thirties with COVID-19, enrolled during active disease. Sequencing was performed on peripheral blood. The V call is TRBV6-5, the J call TRBJ1-1, with D tentatively TRBD1 (6 bases). CDR3 protein: CASTNRGTEAFF. The DNA of the CDR3 is TGTGCCAGCACCAATAGGGGGACTGAAGCTTTCTTT.